This T cell receptor beta chain was observed in a study of blood T cell repertoires in COVID-19. Study-level background: Spain, Italy and the United States supplied samples that represented acute and convalescent COVID-19. The analysed material was cDNA or gDNA that came from T cells, B-cell-depleted T cells, or PBMCs.

Per the authors' pipeline: For nucleated cells, counts were estimated from reference gene primer amplification. Using immunoSEQ multiplex PCR, the repertoire was profiled, and TCRdb retains in-frame clones only, with some absent. V and J calls and clone size are copied from that table; D and trimming were computed from the DNA. The data show roughly 150,000 clones, 70% to 90% seen once. The CDR3 length is 15 residues. J gave up 5 bases and V 10 bases, and 15 bases lay outside the gene matches. CDR1 and CDR2 (germline): MDHEN, SYDVKM. The genes are TRBV28 and TRBJ2-5, with 8 bases matching TRBD2. The sequenced sample was peripheral blood. This TCR was recovered from a woman in her seventies with acute or convalescent COVID-19. The CDR3 spells CATFPTRGGSETQYF. CDR3 nucleotide sequence: TGTGCCACCTTCCCAACCCGGGGGGGATCCGAGACCCAGTACTTC.